The next 26 T cell receptor beta chains were all read from a single sample in a study of blood T cell repertoires in COVID-19. Method: immunoSEQ multiplex PCR; TCRdb's copy keeps in-frame clones and lacks some. The data contain 100,000 to 140,000 clones, about nine tenths of them seen just once; the ten biggest clones take up roughly 1.2%. What was sequenced was peripheral blood. These receptors were collected from a woman in her twenties or thirties with acute or convalescent COVID-19.

On this clone: The junction shows a germline mismatch at one end, possibly a read error. The CDR3 loop reads CASNQDHRRTDTQYF. The CDR3 nucleotides read TGCGCCAGCAACCAAGATCACAGACGCACAGATACGCAGTATTTT. The genes are TRBV4-3 and TRBJ2-3; D is uncertain. The germline V gene encodes CDR1 LGHNA and CDR2 YSLEER. This CDR3 contains 15 residues.

CDR3 DNA: TGTGCCAGCAGTTTTTACCGGTACACTGAAGCTTTCTTT. The encoded protein is CASSFYRYTEAFF. V usage is TRBV27 and J usage is TRBJ1-1; D ambiguous. Germline loops: CDR1 MNHEY, CDR2 SMNVEV (reference sequence). The CDR3 consists of 13 residues. Trimming took 3 bases from V and 3 from J, leaving 8 bases between them.

This clone appeared once. The V and J genes are TRBV11-2 and TRBJ2-1; D is possibly TRBD2 (7 bases). Trimming removed 7 bases at V and 15 bases at J, with 25 bases between. The CDR3 consists of 14 residues. Germline-derived CDR1 and CDR2 are SGHAT and FQNNGV. The CDR3 is CASTTVGGAFSPFF. The DNA of the CDR3 is TGTGCCAGCACCACGGTAGGGGGGGCCTTCTCTCCGTTCTTC.

The V call is TRBV6-5, the J call TRBJ1-1, with D uncertain. Trimming cost V 6 bases and J 1 base, with 9 bases left between them. The CDR3 totals 13 residues. From germline, CDR1 is MNHEY and CDR2 SVGAGI. As DNA, the CDR3 is TGTGCCAGCAGCGGAAGACAGAACACTGAAGCTTTCTTT. The encoded protein is CASSGRQNTEAFF.

The chain couples TRBV10-3 to TRBJ2-1; 10 positions match TRBD1. Germline V gene lookup returns CDR1 ENHRY and CDR2 SYGVKD. The CDR3 length is 13 residues. Trimming at V came to 10 bases and at J to 8 bases, leaving 8 bases not matched to a gene. For the CDR3, the DNA is TGTGCCACCTCGGGACAGGGGAAGGATGAGCAGTTCTTC. This gives the protein CATSGQGKDEQFF.

This chain connects TRBV24-1 to TRBJ2-2, with 7 nucleotides matching TRBD2. The germline V gene encodes CDR1 KGHDR and CDR2 SFDVKD. CDR3 length: 13 amino acids. Trimming took 10 bases from V and 4 from J; bases not matched to a gene: 5. CDR3 sequence: CATDAGVTGELFF. The CDR3 DNA sequence: TGTGCCACTGACGCGGGGGTCACCGGGGAGCTGTTTTTT.

The chain joins TRBV11-3 to TRBJ1-2; D gene uncertain. Germline loops: CDR1 SGHNT, CDR2 YENEEA. The V end lost 1 base, the J end lost 12 bases, and 15 bases lay between the germline ends. The CDR3 contains 13 residues. CDR3 protein: CASSLVEGGRNTF. The CDR3 DNA reads as TGTGCCAGCAGCTTAGTAGAGGGAGGGAGGAACACCTTC.

V usage is TRBV3-1 (or the pseudogene TRBV3-2) and J usage is TRBJ2-3; D might be TRBD1 (5 bases). V was cut by 1 base and J by 3 bases, with 17 bases left in between. Germline CDR1 and CDR2: LGHDT and YNNKEL (reference sequence). This CDR3 comprises 17 residues. CDR3 in DNA: TGTGCCAGCAGCCAAGGTTATGGGGCCGGGTATACAGATACGCAGTATTTT. Its protein product is CASSQGYGAGYTDTQYF.

This clone was picked up one time. The chain links TRBV2 to TRBJ1-3, with D hard to call. Germline CDR1 SNHLY, CDR2 FYNNEI. V lost 4 bases, J lost 3 bases, and 4 bases lay in between. The CDR3 contains 12 residues. CDR3 amino acids: CASSAGGNTIYF. The CDR3 DNA follows: TGTGCCAGCAGTGCCGGTGGAAACACCATATATTTT.

This chain's CDR3 is CASNHPGTVNTEAFF. In nucleotides, the CDR3 is TGTGCCAGCAACCACCCTGGGACAGTCAACACTGAAGCTTTCTTT. This chain connects TRBV7-2 to TRBJ1-1, with 7 nucleotides matching TRBD1. The CDR3 length is 15 residues. CDR1 is SGHTA and CDR2 is FQGNSA in the germline V gene. J lost 2 bases, V lost 7 bases, and 10 bases had no gene match.

This clone was seen repeatedly, ten times or more. The chain carries TRBV7-2 and TRBJ1-6; D not resolved. CDR1 is SGHTA and CDR2 is FQGNSA in the germline V gene. Trimming removed 5 bases from V and 5 bases from J, with 19 bases in between. The CDR3 is 17 residues long. CDR3 protein: CASSPRGGSGHNSPLHF. The CDR3 DNA reads TGTGCCAGCAGCCCCCGTGGAGGCAGCGGACATAATTCACCCCTCCACTTT.

The chain employs TRBV7-2 and TRBJ2-7; possible D gene TRBD2, 6 bases. Germline CDR1 is SGHTA and CDR2 is FQGNSA. CDR3 size: 14 residues. V shed 9 bases and J shed 3 bases, with 18 bases lying between them. The CDR3 region is CASSPVAGGYEQYF. The CDR3 DNA sequence: TGTGCCAGTTCCCCCGTAGCCGGGGGCTACGAGCAGTACTTC.

The chain links TRBV14 to TRBJ2-1; 7 nucleotides line up with TRBD2. Germline trimming cut 5 bases from V and 6 bases from J; bases unmatched to any gene: 7. The CDR3 totals 14 residues. Germline V CDR1 and CDR2: SGHDN, FVKESK. CDR3 loop: CASSFGLVGNEQFF. CDR3 DNA: TGTGCCAGCAGCTTCGGACTAGTAGGCAATGAGCAGTTCTTC.

CDR3 sequence: CASSFNGEQYF. CDR3 nucleotides: TGTGCCAGCAGCTTTAACGGCGAGCAGTACTTC. The chain joins TRBV7-9 to TRBJ2-7; no clear D gene. The CDR3 is 11 residues long. V was trimmed by 3 bases and J by 6 bases, leaving 6 bases between them. In germline, CDR1 is SEHNR, CDR2 FQNEAQ (reference sequence).

The rearrangement uses TRBV6-6 and TRBJ1-5; TRBD1 matches at 10 bases. CDR1 and CDR2 from the germline V gene are MNHNY and SVGAGI (reference sequence). The CDR3 runs 16 residues. J lost 2 bases, V lost 5 bases, and 6 bases had no gene match. CDR3 DNA sequence: TGTGCCAGCAGTCCGCGGGACAGGGGTGGCAATCAGCCCCAGCATTTT. Amino acid sequence: CASSPRDRGGNQPQHF.

This rearrangement joins TRBV3-1 (or the pseudogene TRBV3-2) to TRBJ1-1; D is uncertain. Trimming left V 2 bases short and J 1 base short, with 8 bases between. The CDR3 covers 14 residues. Germline CDR1 and CDR2: LGHDT and YNNKEL (reference sequence). The CDR3 DNA reads as TGTGCCAGCAGCCAACCTAAGAGGAACACTGAAGCTTTCTTT. Translation gives CASSQPKRNTEAFF.

V and J are TRBV14 and TRBJ2-7; no clear D gene. Looked up from germline, CDR1 is SGHDN and CDR2 is FVKESK. The germline V and J ends were trimmed by 0 bases and 5 bases, with 14 bases remaining between them. This CDR3 region has 15 residues. The CDR3 here is CASSQDHWAPDEQYF. The CDR3 DNA is TGTGCCAGCAGCCAAGATCATTGGGCCCCTGACGAGCAGTACTTC.

The chain uses TRBV4-1 and TRBJ1-2; D is possibly TRBD1 (6 bases). Deletions cut 0 bases from V and 8 bases from J, with 19 bases between. This CDR3 is 16 amino acids long. CDR1 and CDR2 (germline): MGHRA, YSYEKL. CDR3 sequence (DNA): TGCGCCAGCAGCCAAGAGTATATACAGGGCGGGTTCGGCTACACCTTC. This gives the protein CASSQEYIQGGFGYTF.

The chain is built from TRBV4-1 and TRBJ2-5; 9 bases align to TRBD2. The trim removed 4 bases at V and 1 base at J, leaving 7 bases unmatched. The germline V gene has CDR1 MGHRA and CDR2 YSYEKL. The length of the CDR3 is 16 residues. The CDR3 nucleotides are TGCGCCAGCAGCCGGGAGCGGGGGGCTATCCAAGAGACCCAGTACTTC. Protein product: CASSRERGAIQETQYF.

The chain has TRBV7-9 and TRBJ2-2; 7 nucleotides match TRBD1. Per the germline V gene, CDR1 is SEHNR and CDR2 is FQNEAQ (reference sequence). The CDR3 has 17 amino acids. Unmatched junction bases numbered 16, after V lost 3 bases and J lost 9 bases. The DNA of the CDR3 is TGTGCCAGCAGCTTCGAGGGGGCAAATTACCCGGCCAGGGAGCTGTTTTTT. This gives the protein CASSFEGANYPARELFF.

This clone has just one count. The chain uses TRBV6-4 and TRBJ2-3, with D maybe TRBD1 (6 bases). This CDR3 spans 16 amino acids. Germline assignment: CDR1 MRHNA and CDR2 SNTAGT. The V end lost 4 bases, the J end lost 6 bases, and 20 bases lay between the germline ends. The CDR3 loop reads CASSALPLSGVDTQYF. The CDR3 DNA reads TGTGCCAGCAGTGCTCTGCCCCTCTCAGGGGTGGATACGCAGTATTTT.

The V call is TRBV28, the J call TRBJ1-5; TRBD1 is a possible D gene (5 bases). The ends were cut back, 5 bases at V and 5 bases at J, with 13 bases in the middle. CDR3 length: 14 amino acids. CDR1 and CDR2 (germline): MDHEN, SYDVKM. This chain's CDR3 is CASSPQGADQPQHF. The CDR3 DNA reads TGTGCCAGCAGTCCGCAGGGTGCGGATCAGCCCCAGCATTTT.

V usage is TRBV30 and J usage is TRBJ1-3; no clear D gene. There are 15 residues in the CDR3. CDR1 is GTSNPN and CDR2 is SVGIG in the germline V gene (reference sequence). The ends were cut back, 5 bases at V and 0 bases at J, with 14 bases in the middle. CDR3 nucleotide sequence: TGTGCCTGGGTCTGCAGTAAATGCTCTGGAAACACCATATATTTT. Protein sequence: CAWVCSKCSGNTIYF.

The chain is built from TRBV15 and TRBJ1-1; D is possibly TRBD1 (6 bases). The V gene lost 6 bases and the J gene lost 1 base, with 12 bases spanning the gap. The CDR3 covers 14 residues. Germline lookup yields CDR1 LNHNV and CDR2 YYDKDF (reference sequence). This CDR3 reads CATRPRGGNTEAFF. The DNA for the CDR3 is TGTGCCACCAGACCTCGAGGGGGGAACACTGAAGCTTTCTTT.

This clone was counted once. V and J are TRBV19 and TRBJ1-5, with TRBD1 as a possible D gene (5 bases). This CDR3 is 12 amino acids long. With 3 bases removed from V and 7 bases from J, the gap between germline ends came to 7 bases. The germline V gene encodes CDR1 LNHDA and CDR2 SQIVND (reference sequence). DNA of the CDR3: TGTGCCAGTAGTATCCAGGGACAGCCCCAGCATTTT. Translation gives CASSIQGQPQHF. The full variable domain, with the rest looked up from reference TRBV19 and TRBJ1-5, is DGGITQSPKYLFRKEGQNVTLSCEQNLNHDAMYWYRQDPGQGLRLIYYSQIVNDFQKGDIAEGYSVSREKKESFPLTVTSAQKNPTAFYLCASSIQGQPQHFGDGTRLSIL.

This chain joins TRBV3-1 (or the pseudogene TRBV3-2) and TRBJ2-1; D is undetermined. V dropped 4 bases and J dropped 10 bases, with 8 bases sitting between them. Looked up from germline, CDR1 is LGHDT and CDR2 is YNNKEL (reference sequence). CDR3 length equals 11 residues. CDR3 sequence reads: CASSLLSEQFF. CDR3 in DNA: TGTGCCAGCAGCCTTTTATCCGAGCAGTTCTTC.